This T cell receptor beta chain was found in a study of patients and donors after allogeneic stem cell transplantation. A single record per CDR3 protein comes from TCRdb applying MiXCR to the RT-PCR reads. This table holds fewer than 95,000 distinct CDR3 sequences, roughly 5.2% found once. This clonotype has ten or more counts. Sample: blood, either unsorted or a sorted T cell fraction (not recorded which). The receptor's source is a human donor who was either an allogeneic HSCT recipient or a stem cell or donor lymphocyte infusion donor (not recorded which). It is not recorded whose cells these are; they may come from a transplant donor.

CDR3 region: CASSLSNTIQYF. The CDR3 nucleotides read TGTGCCAGCAGCCTATCCAATACCATTCAGTACTTC. The chain uses TRBV12-3 or TRBV12-4 and TRBJ2-4; D remains ambiguous. CDR3 length equals 12 residues. With 6 bases removed from V and 9 bases from J, the gap between germline ends came to 12 bases.